A selection of T cell receptor beta chains follows, all from one sample in a study of T cell responses to AZD1222 COVID-19 vaccine. Some clones are missing from TCRdb's copy, which holds only in-frame ones; the method was immunoSEQ multiplex PCR. Altogether some 200,000 clones are present, about 94% being singletons, with the ten largest covering about 1.5%. The material sequenced was peripheral blood, taken 28 days after the second dose of the MenACWY control vaccine. Every receptor here comes from an adult who received the MenACWY meningococcal vaccine as a control. Both conserved end residues are trimmed from each CDR3. Clone sizes are given selectively: once, few, many, or a class where the clone is expanded.

abundance,j_gene,v_gene,CDR3aa
.,TRBJ1-1,TRBV6-2/TRBV6-3,ASSYARDRVLNTEAF
.,TRBJ2-2,TRBV9,ASSVGGLAGATGELF
.,TRBJ1-1,TRBV13,ASSLGPAGVVTEAF
.,TRBJ2-7,TRBV12-2,ASRFGGTTFDEQY
.,TRBJ1-2,TRBV5-5,ASSLIQGRDYGYT
.,TRBJ2-7,TRBV5-6,ASSQGLAGAYEQY
.,TRBJ1-2,TRBV7-9,ASMGSGYGYT
.,TRBJ1-2,TRBV24-1,ATSDPGTVYGYT
.,TRBJ2-1,TRBV4-2,ASSHLRGGQDNEQF
.,TRBJ1-1,TRBV6-2/TRBV6-3,ASSPQGNTEAF
few,TRBJ2-1,TRBV7-2,ASSLTSGGDEQF
once,TRBJ1-5,TRBV19,ASSSNSNQPQH
.,TRBJ2-2,TRBV3-1/TRBV3-2,ASSQEGLAGNTGELF
.,TRBJ2-7,TRBV19,ASSSPGGLNYEQY
.,TRBJ1-1,TRBV19,ASSKGQGWNTEAF